The 21 T cell receptor beta chains presented below share a single source sample, sequenced in a study of PD-1 blockade in classical Hodgkin lymphoma. Sequencing used immunoSEQ multiplex PCR; TCRdb keeps in-frame clones, though not all of them. The profile shows some 20,000 clones, roughly 77% of them singletons. There was relapse after autologous stem cell transplantation in every patient, and there was variation in brentuximab vedotin exposure. Sequences were derived from peripheral blood mononuclear cells (PBMCs), sampled before the second cycle of nivolumab. The receptors were sampled from a human donor with classical Hodgkin lymphoma.

The genes are TRBV11-2 and TRBJ2-2; the D gene is possibly TRBD1 (6 bases). The germline V gene has CDR1 SGHAT and CDR2 FQNNGV. Trimming removed 3 bases at V and 4 bases at J, with 9 bases between. The CDR3 covers 14 residues. CDR3 bases: TGTGCCAGCAGCTTTATAGGGGGCACCGGGGAGCTGTTTTTT. Translation gives CASSFIGGTGELFF.

In regard to this clone: Its ends do not fully match the called genes, so a read error is possible. This chain connects TRBV7-7 to TRBJ2-2, with 7 bases lining up with TRBD1. The germline V gene encodes CDR1 SSHAT and CDR2 FNYEAQ (reference sequence). This CDR3 is 12 amino acids long. The CDR3 sequence is CASRDSTGELFF. The DNA for the CDR3 is TGTGCTAGCAGGGACAGCACCGGGGAGCTGTTTTTT.

J is TRBJ2-2 and V is TRBV13; no clear D. The CDR3 runs 12 residues. The V and J ends lost 2 bases and 6 bases respectively, with 4 bases between them. Looked up from germline, CDR1 is PRHDT and CDR2 is FYEKMQ (reference sequence). CDR3 DNA sequence: TGTGCCAGCAGCTTATATCCCGGGGAGCTGTTTTTT. Translating it yields CASSLYPGELFF.

The CDR3 here is CASSLFDLRQSRANVLTF. CDR3 nucleotide sequence: TGTGCCAGCAGTCTGTTTGACTTACGACAAAGTCGGGCCAACGTCCTGACTTTC. The gene calls are TRBV6-9 and TRBJ2-6, with unresolved D. Germline CDR1 reads MNHGY; CDR2 reads SVAAGI. The CDR3 runs 18 residues. Between the trimmed V and J ends, which lost 5 bases and 5 bases, there was a span of 22 bases.

The V and J genes are TRBV29-1 and TRBJ2-2; D is unclear. The germline CDR1 and CDR2 sequences are SQVTM and ANQGSEA. The V gene lost 7 bases and the J gene lost 4 bases, with 19 bases spanning the gap. This CDR3 is 15 amino acids long. CDR3 region: CSGLWTRAGTGELFF. DNA for the CDR3: TGCAGCGGTCTCTGGACCCGCGCCGGCACCGGGGAGCTGTTTTTT.

V is TRBV30 and J is TRBJ1-1, with a possible D match to TRBD1 (5 bases). The CDR3 has 16 amino acids. The V and J ends lost 3 bases and 5 bases respectively, with 22 bases between them. Germline V gene data show CDR1 as GTSNPN and CDR2 as SVGIG (reference sequence). The CDR3 loop is CAWRDPGPRMLTEAFF. CDR3 nucleotide sequence: TGTGCCTGGAGGGACCCGGGACCCCGCATGCTAACTGAAGCTTTCTTT.

The chain combines TRBV6-6 with TRBJ1-3; D is possibly TRBD1 (5 bases). CDR3 length equals 13 residues. Trimming shortened V by 5 bases and J by 4 bases, and 9 bases separated the two germline ends. Germline V gene sequence: CDR1 MNHNY, CDR2 SVGAGI (reference sequence). The CDR3 region is CASSNPGGNTIYF. The DNA for the CDR3 is TGTGCCAGCAGTAACCCAGGGGGAAACACCATATATTTT.

A remark on this clone: Sequence at one end of the junction differs from germline and may be a read error. V and J are TRBV7-7 and TRBJ2-5; D might be TRBD2 (5 bases). CDR1 is SSHAT and CDR2 is FNYEAQ in the germline V gene (reference sequence). The CDR3 is made up of 14 amino acids. The CDR3 DNA follows: TGTGCTAGCAGCCCAGAGAGGGCGTCGGAGACCCAGTACTTC. This encodes CASSPERASETQYF.

This sequence joins TRBV5-3 and TRBJ1-1; D may be TRBD1 (6 bases). TRBV5-3 is flagged as an ORF with uncertain function. The CDR3 length is 14 residues. V was shortened by 6 bases and J by 6 bases, with 18 bases between the two germline ends. The CDR3 reads CARIDSQGIPEAFF. The CDR3 nucleotides read TGTGCCAGAATAGATTCACAGGGTATCCCTGAAGCTTTCTTT.

Only a few counts were recorded for this clone. This chain links TRBV28 with TRBJ1-5; tentatively, D is TRBD1 (6 bases). CDR3 size: 16 residues. V lost 5 bases and J lost 6, with 20 bases in between. Per germline, CDR1 MDHEN and CDR2 SYDVKM. The CDR3 region has the DNA TGTGCCAGCAGTCCCTTCTTGGGGGCTGAGAGTCAGCCCCAGCATTTT. It specifies CASSPFLGAESQPQHF.

The rearrangement links TRBV5-6 to TRBJ2-7; D not certain. CDR3 size: 13 residues. The V end lost 2 bases, the J end lost 0 bases, and 6 bases lay between the germline ends. Per the germline V gene, CDR1 is SGHDT and CDR2 is YYEEEE. The CDR3 bases are TGTGCCAGCAGCTTCGGCCTCTCCTACGAGCAGTACTTC. Protein sequence: CASSFGLSYEQYF.

The J gene is TRBJ2-7, the V gene TRBV5-5, with 8 bases aligning to TRBD1. Germline V CDR1 and CDR2: SGHKS, YYEKEE (reference sequence). V shed 4 bases and J 7 bases; nucleotides not matched to a gene: 10. The CDR3 sequence is 14 residues long. CDR3 protein: CASSLGQGMGEQYV. CDR3 nucleotide sequence: TGTGCCAGCAGCCTAGGACAGGGAATGGGGGAGCAGTACGTC.

Note on this clone: One end of the junction fails to match germline, which may point to a read error. This chain links TRBV7-9 with TRBJ2-7; weak D call: TRBD1 (6 bases). Germline V gene lookup returns CDR1 SEHNR and CDR2 FQNEAQ (reference sequence). The CDR3 loop spans 14 amino acids. CDR3 nucleotides: TGCGCCAGCAGCCAAGTCGGCAGGGGCTACGAGCAGTACTTC. This encodes CASSQVGRGYEQYF.

This sequence joins TRBV5-1 and TRBJ1-3; D is possibly TRBD1 (6 bases). Trimming took off 2 bases at V and 4 bases at J, with 13 bases between the two ends. The CDR3 consists of 15 residues. The germline CDR1 and CDR2 sequences are SGHRS and YFSETQ. CDR3 region: CASSFTQGAGNTIYF. The CDR3 DNA reads as TGCGCCAGCAGCTTTACACAGGGTGCCGGAAACACCATATATTTT.

The chain uses TRBV7-6 and TRBJ2-6, with 11 nucleotides matching TRBD1. V was clipped by 5 bases and J by 3 bases; unmatched bases: 12. Germline V CDR1 and CDR2: SGHVS, FNYEAQ. This CDR3 is built from 19 residues. CDR3 sequence: CASSPRAGTGGFGANVLTF. The CDR3 DNA reads as TGTGCCAGCAGCCCGCGCGCCGGGACAGGGGGTTTTGGGGCCAACGTCCTGACTTTC.

The chain links TRBV27 to TRBJ2-2, with D possibly TRBD2 on 5 matching bases. Deletions cut 3 bases from V and 4 bases from J, with 15 bases between. Looked up from germline, CDR1 is MNHEY and CDR2 is SMNVEV (reference sequence). The CDR3 contains 16 residues. CDR3 sequence: CASSLGAGRVTGELFF. Written as DNA, the CDR3 is TGTGCCAGCAGTTTGGGAGCAGGACGGGTCACCGGGGAGCTGTTTTTT.

This sequence joins TRBV7-6 and TRBJ2-5; 8 bases match TRBD2. Trimming removed 2 bases from V and 7 bases from J; junction bases left unmatched: 18. CDR1 is SGHVS, CDR2 FNYEAQ, per germline. There are 18 residues in the CDR3. CDR3 residues: CASSLSRTSFSGRGTQYF. The CDR3 DNA follows: TGTGCCAGCAGCTTATCCCGGACTAGCTTTAGTGGTCGTGGGACCCAGTACTTC. The variable domain in full, completed from reference TRBV7-6 and TRBJ2-5, reads GAGVSQSPRYKVTKRGQDVALRCDPISGHVSLYWYRQALGQGPEFLTYFNYEAQQDKSGLPNDRFSAERPEGSISTLTIQRTEQRDSAMYRCASSLSRTSFSGRGTQYFGPGTRLLVL.

This clone was detected a few times. J is TRBJ2-1 and V is TRBV11-2; TRBD2 agrees at 8 bases. J lost 0 bases, V lost 5 bases, and 12 bases had no gene match. The CDR3 sequence is 18 residues long. Germline assignment: CDR1 SGHAT and CDR2 FQNNGV. The CDR3 region is CASSPKGLAGLSYNEQFF. The DNA for the CDR3 is TGTGCCAGCAGCCCGAAGGGGCTAGCGGGCCTCTCCTACAATGAGCAGTTCTTC. Drawing the rest from reference TRBV11-2 and TRBJ2-1, the complete variable domain is EAGVAQSPRYKIIEKRQSVAFWCNPISGHATLYWYQQILGQGPKLLIQFQNNGVVDDSQLPKDRFSAERLKGVDSTLKIQPAKLEDSAVYLCASSPKGLAGLSYNEQFFGPGTRLTVL.

J is TRBJ2-7 and V is TRBV7-9; 10 nucleotides match TRBD1. The CDR3 consists of 15 residues. Germline lookup yields CDR1 SEHNR and CDR2 FQNEAQ (reference sequence). V dropped 1 base and J dropped 3; count of bases not matched to a gene: 3. In DNA form, the CDR3 reads TGTGCCAGCAGCTTAGGAGACAGGGGGCTCTACGAGCAGTACGTC. Protein: CASSLGDRGLYEQYV.

The chain uses TRBV5-4 and TRBJ1-2; D may be TRBD1 (6 bases). Trimming removed 0 bases from V and 3 bases from J, with 12 bases in between. Germline loops: CDR1 SGHNT, CDR2 YYREEE (reference sequence). CDR3 length: 15 residues. CDR3 protein: CASSLDRDWDYGYTF. CDR3 in DNA: TGTGCCAGCAGCTTGGACAGGGACTGGGACTATGGCTACACCTTC.

A note on this clone: An end of the junction does not agree with germline; a read error may underlie this. The rearrangement joins TRBV9 to TRBJ2-3, with D perhaps given as TRBD1 or TRBD2 (6 bases each). This CDR3 has 10 residues. The germline gives CDR1 SGDLS, CDR2 YYNGEE. The CDR3 nucleotides are TGTGCCAGCAGCGGGGGGGACACCGCTTTT. Protein product: CASSGGDTAF.